The 4 T cell receptor beta chains presented below share a single source sample, sequenced in a study of technical replicates of blood from several donors. Sequencing used immunoSEQ multiplex PCR; TCRdb keeps in-frame clones, though not all of them. This table holds about 68,000 clones, about 97% found once. Sample: T cells isolated from PBMCs. The receptors shown here come from a human donor in good health.

The gene calls are TRBV5-6 and TRBJ1-5; TRBD1 is a possible D gene (6 bases). V dropped 4 bases and J dropped 4 bases, with 9 bases sitting between them. Germline loops: CDR1 SGHDT, CDR2 YYEEEE. This CDR3 has 13 amino acids. The CDR3 here is CASSLQGNQPQHF. In DNA form, the CDR3 reads TGTGCCAGCAGCCTTCAGGGGAATCAGCCCCAGCATTTT. Looking up the rest from reference TRBV5-6 and TRBJ1-5 gives the full variable domain: DAGVTQSPTHLIKTRGQQVTLRCSPKSGHDTVSWYQQALGQGPQFIFQYYEEEERQRGNFPDRFSGHQFPNYSSELNVNALLLGDSALYLCASSLQGNQPQHFGDGTRLSIL.

The chain links TRBV15 to TRBJ1-1; D perhaps matches TRBD1 (5 bases). Germline lookup yields CDR1 LNHNV and CDR2 YYDKDF (reference sequence). The CDR3 runs 16 residues. The V gene lost 1 base and the J gene lost 0 bases, with 12 bases spanning the gap. CDR3 nucleotides: TGTGCCACCAGCAGAGGTTTGGGGGGGATGAACACTGAAGCTTTCTTT. The encoded protein is CATSRGLGGMNTEAFF.

The chain carries TRBV27 and TRBJ2-7, with TRBD2 matching 14 bases. Germline V gene data show CDR1 as MNHEY and CDR2 as SMNVEV (reference sequence). V lost 2 bases and J lost 0; bases outside the gene matches: 3. The CDR3 consists of 17 residues. CDR3 sequence reads: CASSLGLAGGTSYEQYF. The CDR3 DNA reads as TGTGCCAGCAGTTTAGGACTAGCGGGAGGCACCTCCTACGAGCAGTACTTC.

The V and J genes are TRBV5-1 and TRBJ2-7, with D maybe TRBD2 (6 bases). Germline values: CDR1 SGHRS, CDR2 YFSETQ. The V and J ends lost 4 bases and 4 bases respectively, with 6 bases between them. The CDR3 loop spans 11 amino acids. In DNA form, the CDR3 reads TGCGCCAGCAGCCGGGGGTACGAGCAGTACTTC. Protein: CASSRGYEQYF.